This T cell receptor (beta chain) is from a study of cytomegalovirus exposure and HLA in healthy donors. Amplification used 60 Vbeta primers and 13 Jbeta primers. Sequencing used immunoSEQ multiplex PCR; TCRdb keeps in-frame clones, though not all of them. The table has 150,000 or so clones, about 80% seen once; the top ten hold about 9.1%. The CDR3 has 13 amino acids. The ends were cut back, 4 bases at V and 12 bases at J, with 17 bases in the middle. Germline V gene lookup returns CDR1 SEHNR and CDR2 FQNEAQ (reference sequence). This chain joins TRBV7-9 and TRBJ2-3, with a weak D call TRBD2 (6 bases). The sequence came from a man aged 18 to 30 in good health and CMV-seropositive. The sample was PBMCs. CDR3 amino acids: CASSSPTSRDQYF. The CDR3 nucleotides are TGTGCCAGCAGCTCCCCGACTAGTAGAGATCAGTATTTT.